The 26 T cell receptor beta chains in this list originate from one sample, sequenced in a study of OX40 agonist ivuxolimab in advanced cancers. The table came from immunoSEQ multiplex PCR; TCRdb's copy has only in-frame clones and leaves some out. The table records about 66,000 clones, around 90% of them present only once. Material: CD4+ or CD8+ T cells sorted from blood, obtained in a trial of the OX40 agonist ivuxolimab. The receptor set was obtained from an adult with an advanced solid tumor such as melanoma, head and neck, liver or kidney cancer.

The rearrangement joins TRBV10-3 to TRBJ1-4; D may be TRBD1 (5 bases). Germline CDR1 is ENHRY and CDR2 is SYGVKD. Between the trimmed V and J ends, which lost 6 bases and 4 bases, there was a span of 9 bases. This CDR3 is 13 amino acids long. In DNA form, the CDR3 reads TGTGCCATCAGGGGACGGCATAATGAAAAACTGTTTTTT. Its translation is CAIRGRHNEKLFF.

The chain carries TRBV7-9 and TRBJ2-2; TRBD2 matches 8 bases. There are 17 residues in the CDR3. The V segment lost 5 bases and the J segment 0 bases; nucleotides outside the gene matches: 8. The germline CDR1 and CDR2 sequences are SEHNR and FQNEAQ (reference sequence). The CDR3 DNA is TGTGCCAGCAGCGGTAGCGGGAACGACGCGAACACCGGGGAGCTGTTTTTT. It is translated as CASSGSGNDANTGELFF.

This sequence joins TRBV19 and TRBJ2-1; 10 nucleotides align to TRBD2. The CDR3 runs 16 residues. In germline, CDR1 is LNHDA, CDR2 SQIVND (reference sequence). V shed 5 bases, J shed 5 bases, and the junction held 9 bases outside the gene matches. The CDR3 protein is CASSFLAGVKDNEQFF. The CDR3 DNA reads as TGTGCCAGTAGTTTTCTAGCGGGAGTAAAGGACAATGAGCAGTTCTTC.

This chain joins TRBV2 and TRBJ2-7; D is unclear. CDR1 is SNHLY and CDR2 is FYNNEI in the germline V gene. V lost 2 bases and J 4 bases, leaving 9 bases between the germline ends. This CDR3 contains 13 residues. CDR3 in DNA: TGTGCCAGCAGTGAAAGTCCACCATACGAGCAGTACTTC. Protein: CASSESPPYEQYF.

CDR3 region: CASSPQPGPGSGYTF. The CDR3 coding sequence is TGCGCCAGCAGCCCGCAACCGGGACCTGGCAGTGGCTACACCTTC. The chain couples TRBV5-1 to TRBJ1-2, with a weak D call TRBD1 (5 bases). This CDR3 has 15 residues. The V end lost 4 bases, the J end lost 7 bases, and 20 bases lay between the germline ends. Looked up from germline, CDR1 is SGHRS and CDR2 is YFSETQ.

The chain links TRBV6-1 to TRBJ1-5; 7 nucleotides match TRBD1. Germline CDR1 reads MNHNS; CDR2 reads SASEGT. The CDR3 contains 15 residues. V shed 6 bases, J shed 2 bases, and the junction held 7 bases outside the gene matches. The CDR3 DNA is TGTGCCAGCAGCAGACAGGGATCTGGCAATCAGCCCCAGCATTTT. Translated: CASSRQGSGNQPQHF.

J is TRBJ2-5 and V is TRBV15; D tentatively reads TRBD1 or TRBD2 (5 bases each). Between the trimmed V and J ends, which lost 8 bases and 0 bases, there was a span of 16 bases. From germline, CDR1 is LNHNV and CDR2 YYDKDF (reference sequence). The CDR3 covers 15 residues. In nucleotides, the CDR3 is TGTGCCACCGCCTCGGGACCGCAGTACCAAGAGACCCAGTACTTC. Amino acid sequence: CATASGPQYQETQYF.

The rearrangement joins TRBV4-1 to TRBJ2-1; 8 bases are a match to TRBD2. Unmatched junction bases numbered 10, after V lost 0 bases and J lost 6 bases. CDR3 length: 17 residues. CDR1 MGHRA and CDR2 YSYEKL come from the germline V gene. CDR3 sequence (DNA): TGCGCCAGCAGCCAAGATATCAGCGGGAGTTCTGGCAATGAGCAGTTCTTC. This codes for CASSQDISGSSGNEQFF.

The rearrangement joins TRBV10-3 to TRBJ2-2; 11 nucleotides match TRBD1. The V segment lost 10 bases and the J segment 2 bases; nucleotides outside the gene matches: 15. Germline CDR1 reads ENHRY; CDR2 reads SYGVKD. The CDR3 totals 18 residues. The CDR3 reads CATQYQPGTGGNTGELFF. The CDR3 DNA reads TGTGCCACCCAATACCAGCCCGGGACAGGGGGAAACACCGGGGAGCTGTTTTTT.

CDR3 nucleotides: TGTGCCAGCAGCCACCGAGGGGGGGATGAAAAACTGTTTTTT. Translated, it gives CASSHRGGDEKLFF. The chain joins TRBV5-5 to TRBJ1-4, with D tentatively TRBD1 (6 bases). Trimming stripped 4 bases from V and 6 bases from J, with 13 bases between. Germline lookup yields CDR1 SGHKS and CDR2 YYEKEE (reference sequence). This CDR3 is built from 14 residues.

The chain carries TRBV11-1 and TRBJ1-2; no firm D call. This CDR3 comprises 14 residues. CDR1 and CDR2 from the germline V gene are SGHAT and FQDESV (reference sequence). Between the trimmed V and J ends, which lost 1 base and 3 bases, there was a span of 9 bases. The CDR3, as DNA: TGTGCCAGCAGCTTAGGGCAGATGCACTATGGCTACACCTTC. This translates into CASSLGQMHYGYTF.

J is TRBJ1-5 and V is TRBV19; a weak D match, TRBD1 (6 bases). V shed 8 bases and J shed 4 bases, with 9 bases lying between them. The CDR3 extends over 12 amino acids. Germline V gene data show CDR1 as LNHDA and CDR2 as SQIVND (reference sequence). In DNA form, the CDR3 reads TGTGCCAGTGGAGACAGGAATCAGCCCCAGCATTTT. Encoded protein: CASGDRNQPQHF.

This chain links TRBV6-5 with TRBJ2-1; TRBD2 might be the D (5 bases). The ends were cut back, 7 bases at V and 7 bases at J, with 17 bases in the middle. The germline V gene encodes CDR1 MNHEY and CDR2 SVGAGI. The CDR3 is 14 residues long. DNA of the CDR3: TGTGCCAGCACGGCCGGCGTAGCGTTTAATGAGCAGTTCTTC. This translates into CASTAGVAFNEQFF.

DNA of the CDR3: TGTGCCAGCAATACAGCAGATACGCAGTATTTT. Amino acid sequence: CASNTADTQYF. V and J are TRBV2 and TRBJ2-3; D is unresolved. Looked up from germline, CDR1 is SNHLY and CDR2 is FYNNEI. V was shortened by 7 bases and J by 4 bases, with 6 bases between the two germline ends. This CDR3 contains 11 residues.

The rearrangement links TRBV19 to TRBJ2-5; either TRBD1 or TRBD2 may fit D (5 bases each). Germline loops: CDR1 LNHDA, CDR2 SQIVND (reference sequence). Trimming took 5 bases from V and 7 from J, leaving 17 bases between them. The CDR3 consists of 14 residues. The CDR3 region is CASSGSGARGTQYF. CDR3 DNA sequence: TGTGCCAGTAGTGGCTCCGGGGCTCGAGGGACCCAGTACTTC.

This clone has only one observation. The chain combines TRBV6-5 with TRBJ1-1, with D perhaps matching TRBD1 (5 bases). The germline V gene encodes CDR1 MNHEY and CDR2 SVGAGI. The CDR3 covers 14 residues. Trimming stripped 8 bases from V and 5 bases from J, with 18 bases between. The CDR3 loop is CASALDTTQTEAFF. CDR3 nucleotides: TGTGCCAGCGCTCTGGACACCACTCAAACTGAAGCTTTCTTT.

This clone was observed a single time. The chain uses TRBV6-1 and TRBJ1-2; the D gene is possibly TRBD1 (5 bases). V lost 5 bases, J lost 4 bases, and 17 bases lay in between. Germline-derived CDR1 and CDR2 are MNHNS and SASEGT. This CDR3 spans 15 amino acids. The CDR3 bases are TGTGCCAGCAGTTGGGACGCTCTCCAGGTCTATGGCTACACCTTC. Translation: CASSWDALQVYGYTF.

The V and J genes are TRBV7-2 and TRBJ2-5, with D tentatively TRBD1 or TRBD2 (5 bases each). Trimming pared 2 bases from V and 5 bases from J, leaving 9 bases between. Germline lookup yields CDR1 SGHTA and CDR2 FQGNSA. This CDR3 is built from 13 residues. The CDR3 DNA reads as TGTGCCAGCAGCTTAAGAGGGGAGGAGACCCAGTACTTC. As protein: CASSLRGEETQYF.

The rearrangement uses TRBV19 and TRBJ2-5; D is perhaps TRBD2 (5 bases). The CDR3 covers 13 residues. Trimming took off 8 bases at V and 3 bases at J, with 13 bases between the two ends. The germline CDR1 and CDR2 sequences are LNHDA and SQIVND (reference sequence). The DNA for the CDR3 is TGTGCCAGTCAAGCCTTCGGGGAAGAGACCCAGTACTTC. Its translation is CASQAFGEETQYF.

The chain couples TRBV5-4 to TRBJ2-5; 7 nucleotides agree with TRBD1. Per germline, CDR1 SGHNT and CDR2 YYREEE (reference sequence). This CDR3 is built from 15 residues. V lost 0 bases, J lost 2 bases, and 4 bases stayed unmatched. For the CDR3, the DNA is TGTGCCAGCAGCTTGGCCCCGGGACAGCAAGAGACCCAGTACTTC. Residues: CASSLAPGQQETQYF. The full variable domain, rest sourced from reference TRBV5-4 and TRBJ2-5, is ETGVTQSPTHLIKTRGQQVTLRCSSQSGHNTVSWYQQALGQGPQFIFQYYREEENGRGNFPPRFSGLQFPNYSSELNVNALELDDSALYLCASSLAPGQQETQYFGPGTRLLVL.

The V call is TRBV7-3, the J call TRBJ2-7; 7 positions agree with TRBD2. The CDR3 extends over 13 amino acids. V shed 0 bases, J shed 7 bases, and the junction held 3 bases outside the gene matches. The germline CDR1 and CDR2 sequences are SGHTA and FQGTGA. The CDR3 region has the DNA TGTGCCAGCAGCTTAACTGGAGCGGGGGAGCAGTACTTC. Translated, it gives CASSLTGAGEQYF.

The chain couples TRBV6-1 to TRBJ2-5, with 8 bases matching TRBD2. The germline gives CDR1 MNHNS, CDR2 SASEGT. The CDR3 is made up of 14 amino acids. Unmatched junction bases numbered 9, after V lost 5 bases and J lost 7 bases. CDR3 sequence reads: CASSLAGTSWTQYF. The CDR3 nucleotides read TGTGCCAGCAGTTTAGCGGGGACTTCATGGACCCAGTACTTC.

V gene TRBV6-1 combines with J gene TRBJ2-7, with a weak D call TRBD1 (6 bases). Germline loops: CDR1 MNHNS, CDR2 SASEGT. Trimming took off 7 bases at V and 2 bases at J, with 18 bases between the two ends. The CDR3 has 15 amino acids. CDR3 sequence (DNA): TGTGCCAGCACCGAATATTGGGGGCCTACCTACGAGCAGTACTTC. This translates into CASTEYWGPTYEQYF.

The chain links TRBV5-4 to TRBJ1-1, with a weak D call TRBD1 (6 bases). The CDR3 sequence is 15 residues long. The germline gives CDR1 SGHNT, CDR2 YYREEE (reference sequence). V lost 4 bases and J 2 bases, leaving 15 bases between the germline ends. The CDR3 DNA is TGTGCCAGCAGCCAAGGGACACGGACTAACACTGAAGCTTTCTTT. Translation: CASSQGTRTNTEAFF.

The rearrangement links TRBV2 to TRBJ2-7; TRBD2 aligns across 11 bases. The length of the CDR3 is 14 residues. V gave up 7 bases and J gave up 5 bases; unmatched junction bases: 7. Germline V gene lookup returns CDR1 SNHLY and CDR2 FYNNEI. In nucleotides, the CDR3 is TGTGCCAGCATGACTACTAGCGGGAGTGACGAGCAGTACTTC. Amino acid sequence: CASMTTSGSDEQYF.

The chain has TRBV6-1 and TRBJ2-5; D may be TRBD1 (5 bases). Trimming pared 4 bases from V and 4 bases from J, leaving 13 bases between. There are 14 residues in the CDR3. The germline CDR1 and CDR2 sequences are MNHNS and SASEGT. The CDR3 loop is CASSVSQGPETQYF. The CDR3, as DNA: TGTGCCAGCAGTGTTTCGCAGGGCCCAGAGACCCAGTACTTC.